This T cell receptor beta chain emerged from a study of T cells in Graves' hyperthyroidism and ophthalmopathy. TCR beta CDR3 sequences were amplified from RNA transcripts. The TCR CDR3 was amplified in a first-round RT-PCR using the HTBI primer set. TCRdb fed the multiplex PCR reads into MiXCR, producing one record per CDR3 protein. The table shows a few hundred thousand distinct CDR3 sequences, with less than 25% occurring only once. The specimen sequenced was blood. The TCR originated in a man between 18 and 29 years old with Graves' hyperthyroidism.

Here the CDR3 DNA reads TGTGCCAGCAGCCCGGGACTAGGGGGGTGGGAGACCCAGTACTTC. This translates into CASSPGLGGWETQYF. The chain combines TRBV7-2 with TRBJ2-5, with 8 bases aligning to TRBD2. V was pared by 5 bases and J by 5 bases, with 10 bases of the junction left unmatched. This CDR3 region has 15 residues. Germline assignment: CDR1 SGHTA and CDR2 FQGNSA.